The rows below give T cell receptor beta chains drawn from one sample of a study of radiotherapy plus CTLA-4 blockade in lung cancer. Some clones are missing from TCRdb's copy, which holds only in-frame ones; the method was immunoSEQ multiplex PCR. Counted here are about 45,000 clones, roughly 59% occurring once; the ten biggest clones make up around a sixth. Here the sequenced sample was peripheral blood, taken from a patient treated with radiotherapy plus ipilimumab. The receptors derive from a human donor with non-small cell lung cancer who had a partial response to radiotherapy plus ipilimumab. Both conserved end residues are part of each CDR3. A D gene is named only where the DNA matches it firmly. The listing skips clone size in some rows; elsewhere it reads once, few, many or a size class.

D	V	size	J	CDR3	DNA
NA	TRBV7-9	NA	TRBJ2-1	CASILNYNEQFF	TGTGCCAGCATTCTAAACTACAATGAGCAGTTCTTC
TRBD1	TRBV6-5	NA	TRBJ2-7	CASGTQGAGAYEQYF	TGTGCCAGCGGGACACAGGGGGCGGGGGCCTACGAGCAGTACTTC
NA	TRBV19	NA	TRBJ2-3	CASGGRQMNTQYF	TGTGCCAGTGGGGGCAGGCAAATGAATACGCAGTATTTT
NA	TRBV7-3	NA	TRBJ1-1	CASSQDRNTEAFF	TGTGCCAGCAGCCAGGACAGGAACACTGAAGCTTTCTTT
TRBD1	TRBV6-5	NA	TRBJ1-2	CASSPSPAGGYGYTF	TGTGCCAGCAGTCCCTCCCCCGCAGGGGGCTATGGCTACACCTTC
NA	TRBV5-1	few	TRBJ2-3	CASSLSTDTQYF	TGCGCCAGCAGCCTGAGCACAGATACGCAGTATTTT
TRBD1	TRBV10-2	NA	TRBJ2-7	CASSPLSGQGLPYEQYF	TGCGCCAGCAGTCCACTCTCCGGACAGGGGCTACCCTACGAGCAGTACTTC
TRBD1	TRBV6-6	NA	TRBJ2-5	CASSYENRGLKETQYF	TGTGCCAGCAGTTACGAGAACAGGGGGCTGAAAGAGACCCAGTACTTC
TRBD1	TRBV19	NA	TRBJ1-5	CASSIPPDRGYNQPQHF	TGTGCCAGTAGTATCCCCCCTGACAGGGGTTACAATCAGCCCCAGCATTTT
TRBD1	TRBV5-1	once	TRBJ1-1	CASSFGTGGNTEAFF	TGCGCCAGCAGCTTTGGGACAGGAGGAAACACTGAAGCTTTCTTT
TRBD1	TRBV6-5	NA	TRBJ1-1	CASSSTGVHTEAFF	TGTGCCAGCAGTAGCACAGGGGTGCACACTGAAGCTTTCTTT
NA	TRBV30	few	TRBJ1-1	CAWGQLNTEAFF	TGTGCCTGGGGACAGTTGAACACTGAAGCTTTCTTT
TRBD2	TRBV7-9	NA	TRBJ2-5	CASSLGAGEKETQYF	TGTGCCAGCAGCTTAGGGGCGGGAGAAAAAGAGACCCAGTACTTC
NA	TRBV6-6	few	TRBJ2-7	CASSLYEQYF	TGTGCCAGCAGTCTCTACGAGCAGTACTTC
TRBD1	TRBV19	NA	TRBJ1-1	CASSIRPRAGGVNTEAFF	TGTGCCAGTAGTATAAGGCCGCGGGCAGGGGGTGTGAACACTGAAGCTTTCTTT
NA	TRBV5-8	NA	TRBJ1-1	CASYPGSHSGTEAFF	TGTGCCAGCTACCCGGGGTCTCACTCAGGCACTGAAGCTTTCTTT
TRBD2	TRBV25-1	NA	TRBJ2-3	CASSEYREESTDTQYF	TGTGCCAGCAGTGAATACCGGGAGGAGAGCACAGATACGCAGTATTTT
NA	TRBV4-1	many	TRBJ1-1	CASSQVWGTNTEAFF	TGCGCCAGCAGCCAAGTATGGGGGACAAACACTGAAGCTTTCTTT
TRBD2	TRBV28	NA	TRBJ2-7	CASSPGLAAVYEQYF	TGTGCCAGCAGTCCGGGACTAGCGGCCGTCTACGAGCAGTACTTC
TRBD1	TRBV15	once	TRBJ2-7	CATSTDRGHEQYF	TGTGCCACCAGCACGGACAGGGGGCACGAGCAGTACTTC
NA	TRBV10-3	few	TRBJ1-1	CAIRTSGNTEAFF	TGTGCCATCAGGACGTCAGGGAACACTGAAGCTTTCTTT
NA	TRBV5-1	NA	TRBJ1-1	CASSSGGSENTEAFF	TGCGCCAGCAGTTCTGGGGGGAGTGAGAACACTGAAGCTTTCTTT
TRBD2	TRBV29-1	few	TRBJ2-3	CRATSGTLWDTQYF	TGCAGAGCGACTAGCGGGACTCTGTGGGATACGCAGTATTTT
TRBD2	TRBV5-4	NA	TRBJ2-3	CASSPASGSTDTQYF	TGTGCCAGCAGCCCTGCTAGCGGGAGCACAGATACGCAGTATTTT
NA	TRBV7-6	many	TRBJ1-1	CASSPNPTMNTEAFF	TGTGCCAGCAGCCCCAACCCAACAATGAACACTGAAGCTTTCTTT
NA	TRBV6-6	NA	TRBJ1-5	CASSYSQGSGIQPQHF	TGTGCCAGCAGTTACTCGCAGGGGAGCGGTATTCAGCCCCAGCATTTT